These 26 T cell receptor beta chains were sequenced from one sample in a study of T cell repertoires in cytomegalovirus infection. TCRdb itself ran the reads through MiXCR, one entry per CDR3 protein. The sample carries around 180,000 distinct CDR3 sequences, roughly 20% recorded once. The sample was PBMCs. These TCRs come from a human donor in good health (CMV status not recorded). Some clones in this sample may be carry-over from other donors' samples.

This clonotype came up a few times. The rearrangement uses TRBV28 and TRBJ1-2; TRBD1 agrees at 12 bases. This CDR3 spans 15 amino acids. V lost 6 bases, J lost 8 bases, and 10 bases stayed unmatched. CDR1 is MDHEN, CDR2 SYDVKM, per germline. Here the CDR3 reads CASSIPGQGAEGYTF. The DNA for the CDR3 is TGTGCCAGCAGCATCCCGGGACAGGGGGCTGAAGGCTACACCTTC.

This clonotype was observed a few times. The chain employs TRBV4-1 and TRBJ2-1, with D possibly being TRBD1 (5 bases). The V end was cut by 3 bases, the J end by 2 bases, with 8 bases between. CDR3 length: 14 amino acids. Germline V gene sequence: CDR1 MGHRA, CDR2 YSYEKL. The CDR3 sequence is CASSHEQAYNEQFF. For the CDR3, the DNA is TGCGCCAGCAGCCATGAACAGGCCTACAATGAGCAGTTCTTC.

This chain uses TRBV29-1 with TRBJ2-7; 8 bases align to TRBD2. Germline CDR1 SQVTM, CDR2 ANQGSEA. V lost 4 bases to trimming and J lost 1 base; unmatched junction nucleotides: 9. This CDR3 is 15 amino acids long. The DNA of the CDR3 is TGCAGCGTTGCCCCCCGGGGGGGCCTTTCCTACGAGCAGTACTTC. It is translated as CSVAPRGGLSYEQYF.

This clonotype was detected only a few times. The V and J genes are TRBV6-6 and TRBJ1-1, with D perhaps matching TRBD1 (6 bases). The germline V gene encodes CDR1 MNHNY and CDR2 SVGAGI (reference sequence). The CDR3 length is 13 residues. V gave up 6 bases and J gave up 4 bases, with 12 bases separating them. CDR3 protein: CASSRQVGTEAFF. For the CDR3, the DNA is TGTGCCAGCAGCCGACAGGTCGGCACTGAAGCTTTCTTT.

The chain combines TRBV28 with TRBJ1-1; D unresolved. Germline V gives CDR1 MDHEN, CDR2 SYDVKM. The ends were cut back, 4 bases at V and 4 bases at J, with 7 bases in the middle. The CDR3 spans 12 residues. The DNA of the CDR3 is TGTGCCAGCAGTTATGAGGGCACTGAAGCTTTCTTT. Its protein product is CASSYEGTEAFF.

V is TRBV7-9 and J is TRBJ1-2; D remains unclear. This CDR3 contains 15 residues. CDR1 SEHNR and CDR2 FQNEAQ come from the germline V gene (reference sequence). The CDR3 nucleotides read TGTACCATCAGCTTAATAGCCACACCCAGGAATGGCTACACCTTC. It codes for CTISLIATPRNGYTF.

This rearrangement joins TRBV10-3 to TRBJ2-1; no definite D call. CDR1 and CDR2 (germline): ENHRY, SYGVKD. The CDR3 has 12 amino acids. The ends were cut back, 3 bases at V and 5 bases at J, with 5 bases in the middle. CDR3 loop: CAISENNNEQFF. In nucleotides, the CDR3 is TGTGCCATCAGTGAAAATAACAATGAGCAGTTCTTC.

V usage is TRBV28 and J usage is TRBJ1-5; D is uncertain. Per the germline V gene, CDR1 is MDHEN and CDR2 is SYDVKM. Trimming pared 2 bases from V and 5 bases from J, leaving 13 bases between. The CDR3 sequence is 15 residues long. The CDR3 DNA reads as TGTGCCAGCAGTTTAAAGTCGGGTGGTGATCAGCCCCAGCATTTT. Translating it yields CASSLKSGGDQPQHF.

The rearrangement joins TRBV5-1 to TRBJ2-7, with 7 bases aligning to TRBD1. CDR1 is SGHRS, CDR2 YFSETQ, per germline. The V segment lost 1 base and the J segment 0 bases; nucleotides outside the gene matches: 7. This CDR3 has 16 amino acids. CDR3 coding DNA: TGCGCCAGCAGCTTGTCCACAGGGGAAGCCTCCTACGAGCAGTACTTC. Translation: CASSLSTGEASYEQYF.

Remarks on this clonotype: Because the CDR3 is missing its conserved closing phenylalanine or tryptophan, this is likely a read error. J is TRBJ2-7 and V is TRBV3-1; 10 nucleotides align to TRBD2. This CDR3 has 16 residues. Germline V lookup: CDR1 LGHDT, CDR2 YNNKEL (reference sequence). The CDR3 DNA follows: TGTGCCAGCAGTCAAGCCCGGGTAGCGGGAGGAGGGGAGCAGTACTTG. This codes for CASSQARVAGGGEQYL.

The chain joins TRBV2 to TRBJ1-5; 9 bases match TRBD1. This CDR3 has 15 amino acids. Germline lookup yields CDR1 SNHLY and CDR2 FYNNEI. The trim removed 6 bases at V and 3 bases at J, leaving 6 bases unmatched. The CDR3 nucleotides read TGTGCCAGCAGCCCGGGACAGGGAGACAATCAGCCCCAGCATTTT. It specifies CASSPGQGDNQPQHF.

This clonotype showed up many times. V is TRBV7-6 and J is TRBJ1-1; D gene ambiguous. The CDR3 is 18 residues long. V gave up 1 base and J gave up 0 bases, with 18 bases separating them. Looked up from germline, CDR1 is SGHVS and CDR2 is FNYEAQ. In DNA, the CDR3 is TGTGCCAGCAGCTTAGACAGCCCGGGAGGTGAGATGAACACTGAAGCTTTCTTT. This sequence encodes CASSLDSPGGEMNTEAFF.

The chain recombines TRBV20-1 with TRBJ2-5; 8 positions agree with TRBD2. Germline V lookup: CDR1 DFQATT, CDR2 SNEGSKA (reference sequence). V was clipped by 1 base and J by 5 bases; unmatched bases: 9. This CDR3 contains 15 residues. The CDR3: CSARVSGARGETQYF. The CDR3 DNA reads TGCAGTGCTAGAGTTAGCGGGGCAAGAGGGGAGACCCAGTACTTC.

This chain joins TRBV12-3 or TRBV12-4 and TRBJ1-1, with TRBD1 as a possible D gene (5 bases). The CDR3 extends over 12 amino acids. V was shortened by 7 bases and J by 5 bases, with 11 bases between the two germline ends. The CDR3, as DNA: TGTGCCAGCATCAAGGGGTGGACTGAAGCTTTCTTT. It encodes CASIKGWTEAFF.

This clonotype occurred a few times. V and J are TRBV12-3 or TRBV12-4 and TRBJ1-1, with D maybe TRBD1 (5 bases). V was cut by 9 bases and J by 5 bases, with 19 bases left in between. This CDR3 is built from 14 residues. The CDR3: CASSNWGSGTEAFF. For the CDR3, the DNA is TGTGCCAGTTCAAACTGGGGGTCCGGAACTGAAGCTTTCTTT.

The CDR3 region is CSARDRSSEQFF. DNA for the CDR3: TGCAGTGCTAGAGATCGATCGAGTGAGCAGTTCTTC. The V call is TRBV20-1, the J call TRBJ2-1, with D uncertain. The CDR3 length is 12 residues. In germline, CDR1 is DFQATT, CDR2 SNEGSKA (reference sequence). Deletions cut 0 bases from V and 9 bases from J, with 9 bases between.

This chain connects TRBV20-1 to TRBJ2-3; D remains unclear. Deletions cut 1 base from V and 0 bases from J, with 2 bases between. The CDR3 spans 12 residues. In germline, CDR1 is DFQATT, CDR2 SNEGSKA (reference sequence). DNA of the CDR3: TGCAGTGCTAGAGTTAGCACAGATACGCAGTATTTT. Translating it yields CSARVSTDTQYF.

This clonotype was observed at least ten times. V is TRBV7-2 and J is TRBJ2-3; 14 bases are shared with TRBD2. Germline lookup yields CDR1 SGHTA and CDR2 FQGNSA. Trimming at V came to 4 bases and at J to 6 bases, leaving 6 bases not matched to a gene. The CDR3 runs to 16 residues. This chain's CDR3 is CASSWTSGRSMDTQYF. The CDR3 nucleotides are TGTGCCAGCAGCTGGACTAGCGGGAGGAGCATGGATACGCAGTATTTT.

The J gene is TRBJ2-1, the V gene TRBV19; D may correspond to TRBD1 or TRBD2 (5 bases each). This CDR3 has 14 residues. V dropped 6 bases and J dropped 7 bases, with 16 bases sitting between them. The V gene's germline CDR1 is LNHDA and CDR2 SQIVND (reference sequence). CDR3 DNA sequence: TGTGCCAGTAGGGGGCCCCCCCCGGGGAATGAGCAGTTCTTC. This codes for CASRGPPPGNEQFF. The complete variable domain, with remaining parts taken from reference TRBV19 and TRBJ2-1, reads DGGITQSPKYLFRKEGQNVTLSCEQNLNHDAMYWYRQDPGQGLRLIYYSQIVNDFQKGDIAEGYSVSREKKESFPLTVTSAQKNPTAFYLCASRGPPPGNEQFFGPGTRLTVL.

This clonotype was observed a handful of times. This chain joins TRBV5-6 and TRBJ2-7; the match to TRBD2 covers 7 bases. Per the germline V gene, CDR1 is SGHDT and CDR2 is YYEEEE. With 2 bases clipped from V and 1 base from J, the junction kept 3 bases outside the gene matches. This CDR3 contains 14 residues. This chain's CDR3 is CASSFPAGSYEQYF. The CDR3 bases are TGTGCCAGCAGCTTCCCAGCGGGATCCTACGAGCAGTACTTC.

At least ten counts were recorded for this clonotype. The rearrangement joins TRBV28 to TRBJ1-3, with TRBD1 identical over 8 bases. CDR1 and CDR2 from the germline V gene are MDHEN and SYDVKM. The CDR3 sequence is 16 residues long. V lost 6 bases to trimming and J lost 9 bases; unmatched junction nucleotides: 16. The CDR3 reads CASSKPRTGTRGTIYF. The CDR3, as DNA: TGTGCCAGCAGCAAGCCTAGGACAGGGACGAGGGGCACCATATATTTT.

Only a few counts were recorded for this clonotype. The CDR3 region is CASTWGQGKTGELFF. DNA of the CDR3: TGTGCCAGTACTTGGGGACAGGGAAAGACCGGGGAGCTGTTTTTT. V is TRBV19 and J is TRBJ2-2, with 9 nucleotides matching TRBD1. This CDR3 comprises 15 residues. Trimming took 7 bases from V and 5 from J; bases not matched to a gene: 8. Germline V gene sequence: CDR1 LNHDA, CDR2 SQIVND (reference sequence).

This clonotype showed up just a few times. The rearrangement uses TRBV6-2 or TRBV6-3 and TRBJ1-5; D gene ambiguous. The germline CDR1 and CDR2 sequences are MNHEY and SVGEGT. The CDR3 runs to 16 residues. The V gene lost 0 bases and the J gene lost 4 bases, with 13 bases spanning the gap. CDR3 nucleotide sequence: TGTGCCAGCAGTTACTCGAGATCATACGGAAATCAGCCCCAGCATTTT. Residues: CASSYSRSYGNQPQHF.

This clonotype appeared a few times. The rearrangement links TRBV7-9 to TRBJ2-7; TRBD2 is a possible D gene (6 bases). This CDR3 has 16 residues. Germline V gene lookup returns CDR1 SEHNR and CDR2 FQNEAQ (reference sequence). V was trimmed by 5 bases and J by 2 bases, leaving 19 bases between them. The CDR3, as DNA: TGTGCCAGCAGCCTTGGGAGGTCAGAGAACACCTACGAGCAGTACTTC. Its translation is CASSLGRSENTYEQYF.

This clonotype has just a few counts. V is TRBV28 and J is TRBJ2-3; 9 bases match TRBD1. The CDR3 extends over 15 amino acids. The V gene end was trimmed by 5 bases and the J gene end by 6 bases; junction bases not matched to a gene: 9. CDR1 is MDHEN, CDR2 SYDVKM, per germline. The CDR3 DNA reads as TGTGCCAGCAGTACACAGGGGGCCCTAGCCGATACGCAGTATTTT. Amino acids: CASSTQGALADTQYF.

This rearrangement joins TRBV25-1 to TRBJ1-1; a possible D gene is TRBD1 (5 bases). Germline CDR1 is MGHDK and CDR2 is SYGVNS. Trimming stripped 7 bases from V and 3 bases from J, with 15 bases between. This CDR3 contains 14 residues. The CDR3 spells CASKGRGEHTEAFF. In DNA, the CDR3 is TGTGCCAGCAAGGGACGGGGAGAACACACTGAAGCTTTCTTT.